The sequence of this TCR beta chain was determined in a study of shared clonotypes between healthy human individuals. The naive CD8 population came from CD45RO-negative cells selected for CCR7, without terminally differentiated effector memory CD45RA+ cells. Worth noting for this clone: Other DNA sequences in this specimen translate into the identical CDR3.

This table comes from immunoSEQ multiplex PCR, and its TCRdb copy is limited to in-frame clones, with some not included. Of about 1,800,000 clones in the sample, about 95% were seen once. The CDR3 totals 12 residues. Germline values: CDR1 GTSNPN, CDR2 SVGIG (reference sequence). V shed 0 bases and J shed 6 bases, with 9 bases lying between them. This chain uses TRBV30 with TRBJ2-7; D is ambiguous. Sequencing was carried out using naive CD8+ T cells sorted from blood. The sequence was obtained from a man younger than 30 in good health. The CDR3 here is CAWSVLGSEQYF. Written as DNA, the CDR3 is TGTGCCTGGAGTGTACTGGGTAGCGAGCAGTACTTC.